These 7 T cell receptor beta chains came from one sample sequenced in a study of shared clonotypes between healthy human individuals. TCRdb keeps only in-frame clones here, not all; method: immunoSEQ multiplex PCR. The sample comprises approximately 2.4 million clones, approximately 96% of which are singletons, and roughly 0.13% rests with the top ten. Sequenced: naive CD4+ T cells sorted from blood. The subset is: CD45RA+ positively selected. These receptors were collected from a man aged 18 to 30 in good health.

The V call is TRBV5-1, the J call TRBJ2-6; 8 bases match TRBD1. After removal of 1 base from V and 0 bases from J, the junction contained 6 bases not matched to a gene. CDR3 length equals 18 residues. Germline CDR1 reads SGHRS; CDR2 reads YFSETQ. The CDR3 loop reads CASSLTGTGNSGANVLTF. In nucleotides, the CDR3 is TGCGCCAGCAGCTTGACCGGGACAGGCAACTCTGGGGCCAACGTCCTGACTTTC.

The chain employs TRBV10-3 and TRBJ1-4; no clear D. The CDR3 is 14 residues long. Germline CDR1 is ENHRY and CDR2 is SYGVKD. V was cut by 0 bases and J by 5 bases, with 7 bases left in between. The CDR3 here is CAISESPGNEKLFF. The CDR3 nucleotides read TGTGCCATCAGTGAGTCTCCCGGGAATGAAAAACTGTTTTTT.

The chain combines TRBV7-9 with TRBJ2-5, with unresolved D. The CDR3 extends over 14 amino acids. Trimming took off 2 bases at V and 3 bases at J, with 10 bases between the two ends. Germline V gene lookup returns CDR1 SEHNR and CDR2 FQNEAQ (reference sequence). CDR3 region: CASSLTAAEETQYF. The CDR3 nucleotides are TGTGCCAGCAGCTTAACGGCAGCCGAAGAGACCCAGTACTTC.

This rearrangement joins TRBV30 to TRBJ2-7, with 8 bases fitting TRBD2. In germline, CDR1 is GTSNPN, CDR2 SVGIG (reference sequence). V shed 3 bases, J shed 2 bases, and the junction held 9 bases outside the gene matches. The CDR3 loop spans 15 amino acids. The CDR3 spells CAWRAASGGPYEQYF. The CDR3 DNA is TGTGCCTGGAGGGCCGCTTCGGGGGGGCCCTACGAGCAGTACTTC.

This rearrangement joins TRBV19 to TRBJ2-1; the match to TRBD2 covers 7 bases. With 4 bases clipped from V and 10 bases from J, the junction kept 13 bases outside the gene matches. The CDR3 loop spans 15 amino acids. Germline-derived CDR1 and CDR2 are LNHDA and SQIVND (reference sequence). CDR3 region: CASSRQGGTIWEQFF. The CDR3 DNA sequence: TGTGCCAGTAGTAGGCAGGGAGGGACCATCTGGGAGCAGTTCTTC.

The chain employs TRBV25-1 and TRBJ2-5, with TRBD1 identical over 7 bases. The CDR3 consists of 14 residues. Germline CDR1 reads MGHDK; CDR2 reads SYGVNS. V lost 3 bases and J lost 3; bases outside the gene matches: 4. The DNA for the CDR3 is TGTGCCAGCAGTGATCCGGGGACAGAAGAGACCCAGTACTTC. Amino acid sequence: CASSDPGTEETQYF.

This chain connects TRBV2 to TRBJ1-2; maybe TRBD1 (5 bases). Germline CDR1 and CDR2: SNHLY and FYNNEI. The V end was cut by 4 bases, the J end by 7 bases, with 16 bases between. This CDR3 is 14 amino acids long. This CDR3 reads CASSVGVWGSGYTF. DNA of the CDR3: TGTGCCAGCAGTGTAGGGGTCTGGGGATCTGGCTACACCTTC.